Each of the 26 T cell receptor beta chains below was sequenced from the same sample in a study of response to subunit inactivated influenza vaccine. TCRdb reprocessed the RT-PCR reads via MiXCR and lists one record per CDR3 protein. The sample yields about 700,000 distinct CDR3 sequences, around 14% seen once. Sequencing used PBMCs from blood, obtained 11 to 12 days after vaccination. These receptors originate from a man aged 50 to 59 who received an inactivated influenza vaccine.

This clonotype was found many times. The chain has TRBV7-6 and TRBJ1-5, with D hard to call. Germline CDR1 reads SGHVS; CDR2 reads FNYEAQ. The CDR3 is 13 amino acids. Trimming removed 0 bases from V and 3 bases from J, with 3 bases in between. As DNA, the CDR3 is TGTGCCAGCAGCTTAGCGACCAATCAGCCCCAGCATTTT. The encoded protein is CASSLATNQPQHF.

The chain combines TRBV28 with TRBJ1-1; tentatively, D is TRBD1 (5 bases). V lost 6 bases to trimming and J lost 12 bases, with 17 bases between them. CDR3 length: 12 residues. The V gene's germline CDR1 is MDHEN and CDR2 SYDVKM. CDR3 amino acids: CASRSGGTGSFF. CDR3 nucleotide sequence: TGTGCCAGCAGATCTGGGGGGACTGGGTCTTTCTTT.

This clonotype was seen at least ten times. The chain combines TRBV15 with TRBJ2-7; possibly TRBD2 for D (6 bases). CDR1 and CDR2 (germline): LNHNV, YYDKDF (reference sequence). The CDR3 sequence is 16 residues long. Between the trimmed V and J ends, which lost 3 bases and 3 bases, there was a span of 18 bases. For the CDR3, the DNA is TGTGCCACCAGCAGTCAAAGAGGAGGGTCTCTCTACGAGCAGTACTTC. It yields the protein CATSSQRGGSLYEQYF.

This clonotype was counted between two and nine times. The DNA for the CDR3 is TGTGCCAGCAGCACCCTTTCGGGGCGAGACGAGCAGTACTTC. Residues: CASSTLSGRDEQYF. The V and J genes are TRBV6-2 or TRBV6-3 and TRBJ2-7; tentatively, D is TRBD1 or TRBD2 (5 bases each). The CDR3 covers 14 residues. Germline V gene data show CDR1 as MNHEY and CDR2 as SVGEGT. V was pared by 6 bases and J by 5 bases, with 17 bases between.

This clonotype has more than one count but fewer than ten. V and J are TRBV7-2 and TRBJ2-1, with a tentative D call TRBD2 (7 bases). Per germline, CDR1 SGHTA and CDR2 FQGNSA. The CDR3 extends over 15 amino acids. Trimming pared 7 bases from V and 6 bases from J, leaving 19 bases between. The CDR3 loop reads CASTPLGRGANEQFF. In DNA, the CDR3 is TGTGCCAGCACCCCCCTGGGGAGGGGGGCCAATGAGCAGTTCTTC.

This clonotype was observed a few times. The V call is TRBV15, the J call TRBJ2-5; perhaps TRBD1 as D (5 bases). The CDR3 loop spans 15 amino acids. V was trimmed by 0 bases and J by 5 bases, leaving 13 bases between them. Germline V gives CDR1 LNHNV, CDR2 YYDKDF (reference sequence). DNA of the CDR3: TGTGCCACCAGCAGAGATTCGGCCAGGGTTGAGACCCAGTACTTC. This sequence encodes CATSRDSARVETQYF.

A single count supports this clonotype. V usage is TRBV19 and J usage is TRBJ1-4; possible D gene TRBD1, 5 bases. The CDR3 is made up of 14 amino acids. The V gene lost 5 bases and the J gene lost 8 bases, with 15 bases spanning the gap. Germline CDR1 and CDR2: LNHDA and SQIVND (reference sequence). In nucleotides, the CDR3 is TGTGCCAGTAGTCCGGGTGTGCCAGGGGAAAAACTGTTTTTT. Its translation: CASSPGVPGEKLFF.

This clonotype was counted only a few times. One end of the junction does not line up with germline, which may come from a read error. The chain couples TRBV20-1 to TRBJ1-6, with D unresolved. The germline V gene has CDR1 DFQATT and CDR2 SNEGSKA (reference sequence). CDR3 length: 13 amino acids. This CDR3 is CSTRGPSNSPLHF. CDR3 nucleotides: TGCAGTACTAGAGGTCCGAGTAATTCACCCCTCCACTTT.

This clonotype was counted between two and nine times. V gene TRBV6-2 or TRBV6-3 combines with J gene TRBJ2-5; D not resolved. V gave up 4 bases and J gave up 5 bases, with 11 bases separating them. The CDR3 is 13 residues long. CDR1 MNHEY and CDR2 SVGEGT come from the germline V gene. CDR3 nucleotides: TGTGCCAGCAGTTTCCCCCCATTCGAGACCCAGTACTTC. Translation gives CASSFPPFETQYF.

CDR3 in amino acids: CASSYIRGQGNQPQHF. CDR3 nucleotides: TGTGCCAGCAGTTACATCAGGGGGCAGGGCAATCAGCCCCAGCATTTT. J is TRBJ1-5 and V is TRBV6-2 or TRBV6-3; TRBD1 aligns across 8 bases. V trimming: 2 bases; J trimming: 2 bases; junction bases outside the gene matches: 5. Germline V CDR1 and CDR2: MNHEY, SVGEGT. CDR3 length equals 16 residues.

A few counts support this clonotype. This rearrangement joins TRBV3-1 to TRBJ2-1; TRBD2 agrees at 8 bases. The germline CDR1 and CDR2 sequences are LGHDT and YNNKEL (reference sequence). The CDR3 totals 15 residues. Germline trimming cut 4 bases from V and 5 bases from J; bases unmatched to any gene: 7. CDR3 coding DNA: TGTGCCAGCAGCCTCTGGGATAGCGGGAACAATGAGCAGTTCTTC. Translation gives CASSLWDSGNNEQFF.

At least ten counts were recorded for this clonotype. CDR3 sequence: CASSFDAGVSTDTQYF. The CDR3 coding sequence is TGTGCCAGCAGCTTTGATGCGGGAGTGTCCACAGATACGCAGTATTTT. The chain links TRBV7-9 to TRBJ2-3; 7 positions agree with TRBD2. V dropped 3 bases and J dropped 2; count of bases not matched to a gene: 8. This CDR3 has 16 residues. Germline lookup yields CDR1 SEHNR and CDR2 FQNEAQ (reference sequence).

This clonotype was found a few times. V usage is TRBV20-1 and J usage is TRBJ2-7; 10 bases are a match to TRBD1. V shed 6 bases and J 1 base; nucleotides not matched to a gene: 3. The CDR3 length is 13 residues. The germline V gene has CDR1 DFQATT and CDR2 SNEGSKA (reference sequence). CDR3: CSARGQGSYEQYF. The CDR3 region has the DNA TGCAGTGCGAGGGGACAGGGGTCCTACGAGCAGTACTTC.

The V call is TRBV4-1, the J call TRBJ2-7; possibly TRBD1 or TRBD2 for D (5 bases each). The CDR3 has 16 amino acids. Germline V gene lookup returns CDR1 MGHRA and CDR2 YSYEKL. Trimming took 1 base from V and 3 from J, leaving 16 bases between them. CDR3 in amino acids: CASSQGISGRLYEQYF. The CDR3 DNA reads as TGCGCCAGCAGCCAAGGCATCTCGGGACGGCTCTACGAGCAGTACTTC.

The rearrangement links TRBV6-2 or TRBV6-3 to TRBJ2-5; 15 nucleotides agree with TRBD2. CDR3 size: 18 residues. Germline trimming cut 6 bases from V and 2 bases from J; bases unmatched to any gene: 10. The germline V gene encodes CDR1 MNHEY and CDR2 SVGEGT. CDR3 sequence (DNA): TGTGCCAGCAGCCAAGGACTAGCGGGGGGGCGGTTACAAGAGACCCAGTACTTC. It translates to CASSQGLAGGRLQETQYF.

This clonotype was seen ten or more times. V is TRBV9 and J is TRBJ2-7; 15 bases are shared with TRBD2. The CDR3 extends over 15 amino acids. Germline CDR1 reads SGDLS; CDR2 reads YYNGEE. V shed 5 bases and J 3 bases; nucleotides not matched to a gene: 3. The CDR3 DNA is TGTGCCAGCAGTAAGGGACTAGCGGGAGGCTACGAGCAGTACTTC. Translation gives CASSKGLAGGYEQYF.

This clonotype has more than one count but fewer than ten. The chain employs TRBV4-3 and TRBJ2-2; 12 positions agree with TRBD1. Germline CDR1 is LGHNA and CDR2 is YSLEER. Trimming cost V 0 bases and J 8 bases; bases outside gene matches: 7. The CDR3 length is 17 residues. The CDR3 DNA reads TGCGCCAGCAGCCAAGAACGGGACAGGGGGCACCCTGGGGAGCTGTTTTTT. It specifies CASSQERDRGHPGELFF.

The CDR3 DNA follows: TGTGCCAGCAGTCAAGCAGGGGGAGGATTTTACAATGAGCAGTTCTTC. Protein sequence: CASSQAGGGFYNEQFF. The chain joins TRBV6-2 or TRBV6-3 to TRBJ2-1, with a tentative D call TRBD1 (7 bases). Germline CDR1 and CDR2: MNHEY and SVGEGT. The CDR3 sequence is 16 residues long. Trimming removed 5 bases from V and 4 bases from J, with 18 bases in between.

This clonotype was counted only a few times. This rearrangement joins TRBV11-1 to TRBJ2-7; either TRBD1 or TRBD2 may supply D (5 bases each). The CDR3 sequence is 14 residues long. CDR1 and CDR2 from the germline V gene are SGHAT and FQDESV (reference sequence). The V and J ends lost 4 bases and 3 bases respectively, with 13 bases between them. CDR3: CASSYGTEIYEQYF. Here the CDR3 DNA reads TGTGCCAGCAGCTACGGGACGGAGATCTACGAGCAGTACTTC.

This chain uses TRBV20-1 with TRBJ2-7, with a possible D match to TRBD2 (6 bases). The germline CDR1 and CDR2 sequences are DFQATT and SNEGSKA (reference sequence). V shed 6 bases and J shed 5 bases, with 14 bases lying between them. The CDR3 consists of 12 residues. This CDR3 is CSAPRGEHEQYF. CDR3 sequence (DNA): TGCAGTGCCCCCCGCGGGGAACACGAGCAGTACTTC.

This clonotype has just a few counts. The rearrangement joins TRBV10-3 to TRBJ2-5, with a tentative D call TRBD2 (5 bases). V was clipped by 3 bases and J by 4 bases, with 9 bases between them. The CDR3 extends over 13 amino acids. In germline, CDR1 is ENHRY, CDR2 SYGVKD. This chain's CDR3 is CAISDPGGETQYF. In DNA, the CDR3 is TGTGCCATCAGTGACCCAGGAGGAGAGACCCAGTACTTC.

This clonotype was found many times. The chain combines TRBV7-2 with TRBJ2-1; D is undetermined. Germline assignment: CDR1 SGHTA and CDR2 FQGNSA. The CDR3 runs 13 residues. Trimming stripped 3 bases from V and 0 bases from J, with 3 bases between. The CDR3 sequence: CASSFNSYNEQFF. For the CDR3, the DNA is TGTGCCAGCAGCTTCAACTCCTACAATGAGCAGTTCTTC.

The chain employs TRBV7-6 and TRBJ2-2; unclear D gene. The V end lost 5 bases, the J end lost 0 bases, and 7 bases lay between the germline ends. Germline-derived CDR1 and CDR2 are SGHVS and FNYEAQ. CDR3 length: 14 amino acids. The CDR3 spells CASSRGANTGELFF. CDR3 nucleotides: TGTGCCAGCAGCAGAGGAGCGAACACCGGGGAGCTGTTTTTT.

This clonotype showed up just a few times. V gene TRBV12-3 or TRBV12-4 combines with J gene TRBJ2-3, with 9 bases that match TRBD2. Trimming cost V 3 bases and J 0 bases; bases outside gene matches: 19. There are 21 residues in the CDR3. As DNA, the CDR3 is TGTGCCAGCAGTTTTCCCGGGGTTGGCGGGAGGGGCTCTCCTAGCACAGATACGCAGTATTTT. This sequence encodes CASSFPGVGGRGSPSTDTQYF.

Only a few counts were recorded for this clonotype. The chain joins TRBV7-2 to TRBJ2-7; TRBD2 matches 9 bases. This CDR3 region has 19 residues. Germline V gives CDR1 SGHTA, CDR2 FQGNSA. The junction had 15 bases not matched to a gene; V was cut back by 0 bases and J by 3 bases. The CDR3 sequence is CASSLALGVLSGGYYEQYF. CDR3 DNA sequence: TGTGCCAGCAGCTTAGCGTTGGGGGTTCTAAGCGGGGGGTACTACGAGCAGTACTTC.

V gene TRBV12-3 or TRBV12-4 combines with J gene TRBJ2-7; the D gene is possibly TRBD2 (5 bases). V lost 5 bases, J lost 2 bases, and 16 bases lay in between. CDR3 size: 15 residues. CDR3 bases: TGTGCCAGCAGTGGACCCGGACTGTTCCCCTACGAGCAGTACTTC. Translated, it gives CASSGPGLFPYEQYF.